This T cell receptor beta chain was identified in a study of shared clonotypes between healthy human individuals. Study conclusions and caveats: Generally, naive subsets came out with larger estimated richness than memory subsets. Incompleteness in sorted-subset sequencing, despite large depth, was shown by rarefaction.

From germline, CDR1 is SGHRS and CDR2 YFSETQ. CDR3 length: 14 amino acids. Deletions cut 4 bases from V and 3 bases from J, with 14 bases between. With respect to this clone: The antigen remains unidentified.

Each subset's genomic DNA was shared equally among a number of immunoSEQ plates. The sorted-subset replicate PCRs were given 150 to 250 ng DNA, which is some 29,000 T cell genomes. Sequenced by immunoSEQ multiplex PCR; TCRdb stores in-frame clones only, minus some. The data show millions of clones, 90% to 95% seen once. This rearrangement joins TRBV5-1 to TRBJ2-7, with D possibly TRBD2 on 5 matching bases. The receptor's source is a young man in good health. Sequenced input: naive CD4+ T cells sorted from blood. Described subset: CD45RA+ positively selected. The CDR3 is CASSPGLSHYEQYF. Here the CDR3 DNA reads TGCGCCAGCAGCCCCGGACTCTCCCACTACGAGCAGTACTTC.